These 28 T cell receptor beta chains share one sample of origin, sequenced in a study of cytomegalovirus exposure and HLA in healthy donors. Profiling relied on immunoSEQ multiplex PCR, and the TCRdb table lists in-frame clones only, not all of them. The table includes 120,000 or so clones, 75% to 90% detected once. The sample comprised PBMCs. The receptors were sampled from a man aged 18-30 years in good health and CMV-seropositive.

This chain joins TRBV5-6 and TRBJ2-1; 9 bases are shared with TRBD2. This CDR3 spans 15 amino acids. Trimming took 0 bases from V and 7 from J; bases not matched to a gene: 5. Germline CDR1 is SGHDT and CDR2 is YYEEEE. CDR3 nucleotides: TGTGCCAGCAGCTTGGGCGGGGGGGCGTTTAATGAGCAGTTCTTC. Translated, it gives CASSLGGGAFNEQFF.

The chain couples TRBV30 to TRBJ2-1; 9 bases fit TRBD1. Germline CDR1 GTSNPN, CDR2 SVGIG (reference sequence). The CDR3 is 13 amino acids. The V segment lost 7 bases and the J segment 7 bases; nucleotides outside the gene matches: 8. CDR3 nucleotide sequence: TGTGCCTACGGGACAGGGACTTCAAATGAGCAGTTCTTC. Translating it yields CAYGTGTSNEQFF.

V gene TRBV14 combines with J gene TRBJ2-1; 11 bases are a match to TRBD2. V lost 4 bases to trimming and J lost 7 bases; unmatched junction nucleotides: 9. The CDR3 totals 16 residues. Germline CDR1 reads SGHDN; CDR2 reads FVKESK. DNA of the CDR3: TGTGCCAGCAGCCCGTTAGCGGGGGGGATGGTGAATGAGCAGTTCTTC. Translation gives CASSPLAGGMVNEQFF.

The V call is TRBV19, the J call TRBJ1-1; 10 bases are shared with TRBD1. In germline, CDR1 is LNHDA, CDR2 SQIVND (reference sequence). Germline trimming cut 5 bases from V and 4 bases from J; bases unmatched to any gene: 10. The CDR3 consists of 16 residues. DNA of the CDR3: TGTGCCAGTAGTTCCGGAGGGACAGGGGAAGTCACTGAAGCTTTCTTT. This gives the protein CASSSGGTGEVTEAFF.

The chain is built from TRBV9 and TRBJ2-6; 8 nucleotides align to TRBD1. Looked up from germline, CDR1 is SGDLS and CDR2 is YYNGEE. This CDR3 contains 17 residues. Losses at the gene ends were 3 bases for V and 4 bases for J; bases not matched to a gene: 9. The CDR3 coding sequence is TGTGCCAGCAGCGGCCGACAGGGGTTGGGAGGGGCCAACGTCCTGACTTTC. Translation: CASSGRQGLGGANVLTF.

The rearrangement uses TRBV7-6 and TRBJ1-4; TRBD1 agrees at 8 bases. V shed 5 bases and J 3 bases; nucleotides not matched to a gene: 8. Germline loops: CDR1 SGHVS, CDR2 FNYEAQ. This CDR3 is built from 16 residues. The CDR3 DNA sequence: TGTGCCAGCAGCCCCCAACAACAGGGGGCTAATGAAAAACTGTTTTTT. This encodes CASSPQQQGANEKLFF.

The rearrangement uses TRBV7-8 and TRBJ1-2; 7 bases fit TRBD1. The CDR3 length is 17 residues. Trimming cost V 2 bases and J 0 bases; bases outside gene matches: 9. Germline V CDR1 and CDR2: SGHVS, FQNEAQ. The CDR3 is CASSLIPGQITNYGYTF. CDR3 sequence (DNA): TGTGCCAGCAGCTTAATACCGGGACAGATTACTAACTATGGCTACACCTTC.

The sample holds a few counts of this clone. This chain links TRBV10-3 with TRBJ1-6; no clear D. The CDR3 has 15 amino acids. V was shortened by 6 bases and J by 5 bases, with 14 bases between the two germline ends. Germline assignment: CDR1 ENHRY and CDR2 SYGVKD. The CDR3 DNA reads as TGTGCCATCAGATCACCACTGGCGGATAATTCACCCCTCCACTTT. Amino acids: CAIRSPLADNSPLHF.

This clone came up once. This chain joins TRBV5-1 and TRBJ1-1; D is ambiguous. CDR1 is SGHRS and CDR2 is YFSETQ in the germline V gene. Between the trimmed V and J ends, which lost 4 bases and 5 bases, there was a span of 21 bases. This CDR3 has 16 residues. The CDR3 nucleotides are TGCGCCAGCAGCGACCGGATAGGGCAGCCGGGAACTGAAGCTTTCTTT. It codes for CASSDRIGQPGTEAFF. Looking up the rest from reference TRBV5-1 and TRBJ1-1 gives the full variable domain: KAGVTQTPRYLIKTRGQQVTLSCSPISGHRSVSWYQQTPGQGLQFLFEYFSETQRNKGNFPGRFSGRQFSNSRSEMNVSTLELGDSALYLCASSDRIGQPGTEAFFGQGTRLTVV.

V gene TRBV29-1 combines with J gene TRBJ1-1; D possibly corresponds to TRBD1 (5 bases). V lost 7 bases, J lost 0 bases, and 12 bases lay in between. Germline V gives CDR1 SQVTM, CDR2 ANQGSEA. This CDR3 comprises 13 residues. The CDR3 sequence is CSAATDMNTEAFF. CDR3 sequence (DNA): TGCAGCGCCGCGACAGACATGAACACTGAAGCTTTCTTT.

V is TRBV6-5 and J is TRBJ2-7, with 8 bases identical to TRBD1. The CDR3 runs 13 residues. Germline loops: CDR1 MNHEY, CDR2 SVGAGI. V trimming: 4 bases; J trimming: 7 bases; junction bases outside the gene matches: 6. This chain's CDR3 is CASSWDRSGEQYF. The CDR3 region has the DNA TGTGCCAGCAGTTGGGACAGGTCTGGGGAGCAGTACTTC.

The chain links TRBV4-2 to TRBJ2-1; 11 bases map to TRBD2. This CDR3 is built from 16 residues. The V gene's germline CDR1 is LGHNA and CDR2 YNFKEQ. V was clipped by 3 bases and J by 7 bases; unmatched bases: 8. CDR3 sequence reads: CASSHGSGGAENEQFF. CDR3 DNA: TGTGCCAGCAGCCATGGTAGCGGGGGGGCTGAGAATGAGCAGTTCTTC.

The chain carries TRBV6-1 and TRBJ2-7, with unresolved D. Trimming took 3 bases from V and 3 from J, leaving 15 bases between them. Germline V lookup: CDR1 MNHNS, CDR2 SASEGT. CDR3 length equals 15 residues. The CDR3 protein is CASSEAGSAFYEQYF. CDR3 in DNA: TGTGCCAGCAGTGAGGCAGGTTCAGCCTTCTACGAGCAGTACTTC.

The rearrangement uses TRBV7-9 and TRBJ1-5; perhaps TRBD1 as D (5 bases). From germline, CDR1 is SEHNR and CDR2 FQNEAQ (reference sequence). Between the trimmed V and J ends, which lost 4 bases and 8 bases, there was a span of 15 bases. This CDR3 spans 14 amino acids. CDR3 DNA sequence: TGTGCCAGCAGCTCCACAGACAGTATCGAGCCCCAGCATTTT. Translation gives CASSSTDSIEPQHF.

This clone was counted only a few times. The rearrangement links TRBV2 to TRBJ1-5, with 8 bases lining up with TRBD1. This CDR3 comprises 14 residues. In germline, CDR1 is SNHLY, CDR2 FYNNEI. Trimming at V came to 6 bases and at J to 1 base, leaving 2 bases not matched to a gene. The CDR3: CASSRQGSNQPQHF. CDR3 bases: TGTGCCAGCAGCAGACAGGGGAGCAATCAGCCCCAGCATTTT.

The V and J genes are TRBV29-1 and TRBJ2-1; a possible D gene is TRBD2 (5 bases). Trimming stripped 6 bases from V and 0 bases from J, with 21 bases between. The length of the CDR3 is 17 residues. Germline-derived CDR1 and CDR2 are SQVTM and ANQGSEA. Here the CDR3 reads CSVTRHSVRSSYNEQFF. DNA for the CDR3: TGCAGCGTCACGAGGCATAGCGTGAGGAGCTCCTACAATGAGCAGTTCTTC.

The gene calls are TRBV5-1 and TRBJ2-1; 8 bases line up with TRBD1. V lost 4 bases and J lost 10; bases outside the gene matches: 16. Germline V gene data show CDR1 as SGHRS and CDR2 as YFSETQ. The CDR3 runs to 16 residues. The CDR3 sequence is CASSEQTGSGQGEQFF. The CDR3 DNA sequence: TGCGCCAGCAGCGAGCAGACAGGATCCGGACAGGGCGAGCAGTTCTTC.

The chain combines TRBV7-2 with TRBJ1-5; 11 bases fit TRBD1. After removal of 3 bases from V and 6 bases from J, the junction contained 4 bases not matched to a gene. Germline loops: CDR1 SGHTA, CDR2 FQGNSA. The CDR3 runs 15 residues. CDR3 DNA: TGTGCCAGCAGCTTTCGGACAGGGGGCGGTCAGCCCCAGCATTTT. This codes for CASSFRTGGGQPQHF.

The V gene is TRBV28, the J gene TRBJ1-2, with D perhaps matching TRBD1 (5 bases). Deletions cut 6 bases from V and 7 bases from J, with 12 bases between. Germline V lookup: CDR1 MDHEN, CDR2 SYDVKM. The CDR3 extends over 12 amino acids. The CDR3 DNA reads TGTGCCAGCAGCCTTGCGACAGCTGGCTACACCTTC. Amino acids: CASSLATAGYTF.

The V gene is TRBV7-8, the J gene TRBJ2-7; 8 nucleotides match TRBD2. The CDR3 extends over 16 amino acids. Losses at the gene ends were 5 bases for V and 3 bases for J; bases not matched to a gene: 12. The germline V gene has CDR1 SGHVS and CDR2 FQNEAQ. The CDR3 nucleotides read TGTGCCAGCAGCCGCTTAGCGGGGAGGGATCACTACGAGCAGTACTTC. This encodes CASSRLAGRDHYEQYF.

The chain joins TRBV7-2 to TRBJ1-5; 10 bases match TRBD1. This CDR3 spans 14 amino acids. Germline-derived CDR1 and CDR2 are SGHTA and FQGNSA. V lost 4 bases and J lost 4; bases outside the gene matches: 1. DNA of the CDR3: TGTGCCAGCAGCTGGACAGGGGGGAATCAGCCCCAGCATTTT. Translation gives CASSWTGGNQPQHF.

This chain joins TRBV4-1 and TRBJ1-1; D remains unclear. V shed 4 bases and J shed 1 base, with 16 bases lying between them. Germline assignment: CDR1 MGHRA and CDR2 YSYEKL. This CDR3 region has 16 residues. The CDR3 DNA is TGCGCCAGCAGCCCTAGACTAGATTGGGGGAACACTGAAGCTTTCTTT. The encoded protein is CASSPRLDWGNTEAFF.

J is TRBJ2-7 and V is TRBV5-1; D remains unclear. The CDR3 runs 13 residues. Germline CDR1 reads SGHRS; CDR2 reads YFSETQ. Deletions cut 0 bases from V and 3 bases from J, with 7 bases between. CDR3 protein: CASSLAGYYEQYF. The CDR3 coding sequence is TGCGCCAGCAGCTTGGCCGGTTACTACGAGCAGTACTTC.

The chain recombines TRBV27 with TRBJ2-1; D possibly corresponds to TRBD1 (6 bases). There are 15 residues in the CDR3. Deletions cut 3 bases from V and 4 bases from J, with 13 bases between. Germline V CDR1 and CDR2: MNHEY, SMNVEV (reference sequence). The CDR3 protein is CASSFPGAGYNEQFF. The CDR3 DNA is TGTGCCAGCAGTTTCCCAGGGGCGGGTTACAATGAGCAGTTCTTC.

Concerning this clone: The sample carries other DNA sequences with the same CDR3. V and J are TRBV6-5 and TRBJ2-1, with a weak D call TRBD1 (5 bases). Germline values: CDR1 MNHEY, CDR2 SVGAGI. The CDR3 has 13 residues. The V gene lost 2 bases and the J gene lost 4 bases, with 6 bases spanning the gap. CDR3 loop: CASSYDRYNEQFF. The CDR3, as DNA: TGTGCCAGCAGTTACGACAGATACAATGAGCAGTTCTTC.

J is TRBJ1-1 and V is TRBV5-1, with a tentative D call TRBD1 (5 bases). Germline lookup yields CDR1 SGHRS and CDR2 YFSETQ. The CDR3 loop spans 13 amino acids. V lost 3 bases and J lost 2, with 8 bases in between. CDR3 coding DNA: TGCGCCAGCAGCTGGGGGGTCAACACTGAAGCTTTCTTT. Residues: CASSWGVNTEAFF.

The gene calls are TRBV2 and TRBJ2-7, with TRBD1 as a possible D gene (5 bases). This CDR3 has 15 residues. V gave up 2 bases and J gave up 7 bases, with 18 bases separating them. Germline CDR1 SNHLY, CDR2 FYNNEI. In DNA form, the CDR3 reads TGTGCCAGCAGTGAATTGCGGACGCAGGGCGCAGAGCAGTACTTC. It yields the protein CASSELRTQGAEQYF.

This chain joins TRBV5-1 and TRBJ2-1, with D possibly being TRBD1 (6 bases). The CDR3 loop spans 14 amino acids. Germline CDR1 SGHRS, CDR2 YFSETQ. V dropped 4 bases and J dropped 7 bases, with 15 bases sitting between them. Here the CDR3 reads CASSQGGIKNEQFF. Here the CDR3 DNA reads TGCGCCAGCAGCCAAGGGGGTATTAAGAATGAGCAGTTCTTC. The full variable domain, in which reference TRBV5-1 and TRBJ2-1 provide the parts outside the CDR3, is KAGVTQTPRYLIKTRGQQVTLSCSPISGHRSVSWYQQTPGQGLQFLFEYFSETQRNKGNFPGRFSGRQFSNSRSEMNVSTLELGDSALYLCASSQGGIKNEQFFGPGTRLTVL.